The text below deals with one TCR beta chain. This sample was taken from a study of regulatory T cells in long-lasting Graves disease. Time point specified: newly diagnosed GD, antithyroid drugs for less than 3 months. PBMCs were the source of the RNA used for TCR sequencing. There are 16 residues in the CDR3. Looked up from germline, CDR1 is LNHDA and CDR2 is SQIVND (reference sequence). V was pared by 6 bases and J by 2 bases, with 4 bases of the junction left unmatched. TCR beta libraries were built with iRepertoire HTBI primers and Arm-PCR of CDR3 regions. TCRdb re-derived calls from the multiplex PCR reads in MiXCR, one entry per CDR3 protein. The table lists over 300,000 distinct CDR3 sequences, less than 20% of them singletons, with over 20% in the top ten.

Sequenced material: peripheral blood mononuclear cells (PBMCs), taken at new diagnosis, from a patient treated with antithyroid drugs. The chain combines TRBV19 with TRBJ2-2; 12 nucleotides agree with TRBD2. This receptor was taken from a female donor with Graves disease. For the CDR3, the DNA is TGTGCCAGTAGCGGACTAGCGGGAATAAACACCGGGGAGCTGTTTTTT. Protein sequence: CASSGLAGINTGELFF.